This T cell receptor beta chain was sequenced for a study of PD-1 blockade in classical Hodgkin lymphoma (dated by TCRdb to about 2020). General notes on the study: Nivolumab dosing was 3 mg/kg intravenously every 2 weeks, continuing until either disease progression or unacceptable toxicity. To define a peripheral blood immune signature of response to PD-1 blockade in classical Hodgkin lymphoma, the study combined TCR beta sequencing with CyTOF.

Per the germline V gene (reference sequence), SEHNR is the CDR1 and FQNEAQ is the CDR2. V is reduced by 7 bases and J by 6 bases, leaving a spacing of 17 bases between them. Counted from cysteine to phenylalanine, this CDR3 has 14 amino acids. The DNA shown is the 42-base CDR3, in frame from base 1. This clone appeared once. What this receptor recognizes is not known. No per-base quality is available; no much larger clone lies one base away. The time point label, as the study defines it: cycle 4 day 1 (C4D1), after 6 weeks of nivolumab. All trial patients had relapsed after autologous stem cell transplantation, with cohorts A, B and C differing in prior brentuximab vedotin exposure. The trial cohort comprised 56 patients with relapsed/refractory classical Hodgkin lymphoma whose best overall responses were complete response, partial response or progressive disease. In the multi-cohort phase II CheckMate 205 trial, trial patients received single-agent nivolumab. Best overall response was determined by an independent review committee according to the 2007 International Working Group response criteria. Trial PBMCs were collected immediately before nivolumab initiation (C1D1) and during therapy at cycle 2 day 1 and cycle 4 day 1. Peripheral blood was collected in 8 mL Vacutainer Cell Preparation Tubes, from which PBMCs were isolated by centrifugation and then cryopreserved.

Broad study findings and their caveats: Lower diversity was observed in patients in whom nivolumab was started less than 1 year after ASCT, and these patients were excluded from later analyses so that confounding by immune reconstitution would be avoided. A significant rise by C4D1 was seen in CD4+ but not CD8+ TCR diversity (p=0.0027 vs p=0.16), with the rise being most apparent in complete responders (p=0.02). Baseline TCR diversity was reported as lower in newly diagnosed patients than in healthy donors, and lower still in relapsed/refractory patients. Only a single clinical trial cohort was studied, and what caused the repertoire differences, possibly disease activity or prior therapy, remained undefined. Trial patients with a complete response had baseline diversity similar to that of newly diagnosed patients, while partial responders and progressors had significantly lower diversity.

Genomic DNA was isolated using the Qiagen DNeasy kit from unsorted PBMCs as well as from negatively selected CD4+ and CD8+ fractions. Using primers that anneal to V and J segments, immunoSEQ multiplex PCR amplified the TCR beta CDR3 regions. A synthetic immune receptor repertoire was used to minimize amplification bias, and remaining bias was computationally removed after sequencing. In the authors' own workflow: Custom Python scripts were used to quantify repertoire diversity as the Shannon entropy index. Unsorted, CD4+ and CD8+ repertoires were examined separately, except in combined analyses, for which CD4+ and CD8+ sequences were merged in silico. Clonal expansion was defined as at least a 2-fold frequency increase after treatment relative to C1D1, with a pseudocount of 0.5 for undetected baseline clones. Clones with 0 or 1 copy at C1D1 were classified as singleton clones, and clones with 2 or more copies were classified as non-singleton clones. Clones expanded in unsorted samples were assigned a CD4+, CD8+ or unknown annotation through matching of protein sequences in sorted samples from the same patient. Wilcoxon tests on paired samples were used to test changes in diversity from C1D1 to C4D1. The clones in this table, taken by TCRdb from immuneACCESS, are in-frame only. Not every clone is retained; where verified, under half of the shortfall comes from an unresolved V gene, and the cause of the rest is unknown. The V and J calls and clone size are taken from that table; D and trimming were inferred from the DNA. The sample table lists just under 65,000 clones, roughly nine tenths of them with a count of one. The top ten clones comprise 10% of the sample.

The sample consisted of peripheral blood mononuclear cells (PBMCs), taken before the fourth cycle of nivolumab. In this chain, TRBV7-9 is recombined with TRBJ2-3; the D gene is possibly TRBD1, with 6 bases matching. The clonotype was recovered from a human donor with classical Hodgkin lymphoma. CDR3 region: CASKGTRKGDTQYF. DNA sequence: TGTGCCAGCAAAGGGACAAGAAAAGGGGATACGCAGTATTTT.